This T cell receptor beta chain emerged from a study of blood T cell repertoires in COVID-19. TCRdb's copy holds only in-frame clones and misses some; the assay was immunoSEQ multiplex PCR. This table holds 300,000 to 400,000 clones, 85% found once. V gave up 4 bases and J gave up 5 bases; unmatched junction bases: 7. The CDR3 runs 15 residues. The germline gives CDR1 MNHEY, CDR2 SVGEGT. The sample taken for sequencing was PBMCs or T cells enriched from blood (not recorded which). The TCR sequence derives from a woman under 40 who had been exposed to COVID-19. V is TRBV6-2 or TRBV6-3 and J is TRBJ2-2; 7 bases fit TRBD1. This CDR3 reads CASSWGQRLTGELFF. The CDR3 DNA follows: TGTGCCAGCAGTTGGGGACAGAGATTAACCGGGGAGCTGTTTTTT.